This TCR beta chain was retrieved from a study of T cell responses to AZD1222 COVID-19 vaccine. Using immunoSEQ multiplex PCR, the repertoire was profiled, and TCRdb retains in-frame clones only, with some absent. The sample includes roughly 200,000 clones, 85% to 95% seen only once; the top ten take about 1%. Details on this clone: Its antigen is currently unknown.

The study, taken as a whole, reports: Along spike, vaccine-associated CD4 TCRs were found throughout, with dominance at 160-218 and 743-854. In all cases, repertoires were sampled only after the peak T cell response. Females outnumbered males among donors, who were mostly white British; clonal diversity was possibly underestimated.

This CDR3 comprises 15 residues. The germline V gene encodes CDR1 SGHTA and CDR2 FQGNSA. After removal of 5 bases from V and 4 bases from J, the junction contained 10 bases not matched to a gene. This sequence joins TRBV7-2 and TRBJ1-1, with 7 bases aligning to TRBD1. The specimen was peripheral blood, collected 28 days after the second dose of the MenACWY control vaccine. The source of this sequence is an adult who received the MenACWY meningococcal vaccine as a control. DNA for the CDR3: TGTGCCAGCAGCGCCCACAGGGGAGGGAGCACTGAAGCTTTCTTT. Amino acid sequence: CASSAHRGGSTEAFF.